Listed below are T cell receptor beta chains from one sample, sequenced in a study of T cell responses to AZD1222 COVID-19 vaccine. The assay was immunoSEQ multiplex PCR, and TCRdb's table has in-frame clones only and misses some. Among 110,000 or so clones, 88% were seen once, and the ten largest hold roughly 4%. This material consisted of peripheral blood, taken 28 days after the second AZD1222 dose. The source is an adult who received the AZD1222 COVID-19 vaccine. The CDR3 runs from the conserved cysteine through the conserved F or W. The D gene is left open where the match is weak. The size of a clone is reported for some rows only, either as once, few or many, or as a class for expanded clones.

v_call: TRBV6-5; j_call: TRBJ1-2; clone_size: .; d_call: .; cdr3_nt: TGTGCCAGCAGTTATCAGGACACAGGACGGAGCACCTTC; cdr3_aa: CASSYQDTGRSTF
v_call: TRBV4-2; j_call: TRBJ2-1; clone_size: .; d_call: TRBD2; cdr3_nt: TGTGCCAGCAGCCAAGATGGGATAGCGGGCTCCAATGAGCAGTTCTTC; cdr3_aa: CASSQDGIAGSNEQFF
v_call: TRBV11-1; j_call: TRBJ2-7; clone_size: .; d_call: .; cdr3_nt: TGTGCCAGCAGCTTACCCGTTGGGGGGGCCGAGCAGTACTTC; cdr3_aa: CASSLPVGGAEQYF
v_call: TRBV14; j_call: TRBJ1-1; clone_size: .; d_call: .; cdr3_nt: TGTGCCAGCAGCCATGGAAGGACTGAAGCTTTCTTT; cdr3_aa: CASSHGRTEAFF
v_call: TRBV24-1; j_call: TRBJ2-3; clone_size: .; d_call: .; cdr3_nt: TGTGCCACCAGTGGACCTACAGGTGTAGGACGAAGTAGCACAGATACGCAGTATTTT; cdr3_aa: CATSGPTGVGRSSTDTQYF
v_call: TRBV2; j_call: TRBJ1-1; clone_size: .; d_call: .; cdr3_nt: TGTGCCAGCAGGAAGGACAGTCCGATGAACACTGAAGCTTTCTTT; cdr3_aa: CASRKDSPMNTEAFF
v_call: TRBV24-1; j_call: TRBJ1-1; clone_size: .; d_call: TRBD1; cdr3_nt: TGTGCCACCAGTGATAGGGACAGGGTTTCTTCTGAAGCTTTCTTT; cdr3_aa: CATSDRDRVSSEAFF
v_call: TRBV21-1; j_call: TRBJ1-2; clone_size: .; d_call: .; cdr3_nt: TGTGCCAGCAGCAAACGCTGGTTTAGGGATAACTATGGCTACACCTTC; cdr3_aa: CASSKRWFRDNYGYTF
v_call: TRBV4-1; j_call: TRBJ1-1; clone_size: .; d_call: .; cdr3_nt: TGCGCCAGCAGCTTCAACCAGTTGAACACTGAAGCTTTCTTT; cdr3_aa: CASSFNQLNTEAFF
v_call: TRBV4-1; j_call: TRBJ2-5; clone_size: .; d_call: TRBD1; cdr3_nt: TGCGCCAGCAGCCAGGAGGACAGGTACCAAGAGACCCAGTACTTC; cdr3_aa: CASSQEDRYQETQYF
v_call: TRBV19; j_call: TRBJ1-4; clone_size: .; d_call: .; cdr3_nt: TGTGCCAGTAGTATACAGGGAGGTTTGGGTGAAAAACTGTTTTTT; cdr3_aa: CASSIQGGLGEKLFF
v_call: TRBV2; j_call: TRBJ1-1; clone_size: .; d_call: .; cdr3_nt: TGTGCCAGCAGTGAAGGGGTAGTGGATACTGAAGCTTTCTTT; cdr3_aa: CASSEGVVDTEAFF
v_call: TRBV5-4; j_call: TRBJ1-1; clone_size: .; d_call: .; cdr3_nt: TGTGCCAGCAGCTTCAGGGAGAACACTGAAGCTTTCTTT; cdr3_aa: CASSFRENTEAFF
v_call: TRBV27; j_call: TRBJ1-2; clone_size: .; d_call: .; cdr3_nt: TGTGCCAGCAGTTTATACCAAGAGGTGGACAGAGGAGGCTACACCTTC; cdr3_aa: CASSLYQEVDRGGYTF
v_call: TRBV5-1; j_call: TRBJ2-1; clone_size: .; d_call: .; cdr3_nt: TGCGCCAGCAGCTACACGAGCTCCTACAATGAGCAGTTCTTC; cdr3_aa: CASSYTSSYNEQFF
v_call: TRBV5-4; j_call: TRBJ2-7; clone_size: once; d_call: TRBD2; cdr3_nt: TGTGCCAGCAGCTTGGCGGGGGGGGACTACGAGCAGTACTTC; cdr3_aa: CASSLAGGDYEQYF
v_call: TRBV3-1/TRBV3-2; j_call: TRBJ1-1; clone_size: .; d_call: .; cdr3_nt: TGTGCCAGCAGCCAAGATAGGCCCTCTGTGAACACTGAAGCTTTCTTT; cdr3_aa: CASSQDRPSVNTEAFF
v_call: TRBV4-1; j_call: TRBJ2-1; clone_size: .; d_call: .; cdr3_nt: TGCGCCAGCAGCCAAATGGTCTGGGAGCGGCGCTACAATGAGCAGTTCTTC; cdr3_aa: CASSQMVWERRYNEQFF
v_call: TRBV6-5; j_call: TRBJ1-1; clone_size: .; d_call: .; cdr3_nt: TGTGCCAGCAGTCCTTATTCTGGGACGGCTTTCTTT; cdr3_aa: CASSPYSGTAFF
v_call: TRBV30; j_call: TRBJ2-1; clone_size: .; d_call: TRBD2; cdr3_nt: TGTGCCTGGAGTGTAGTACGGACTAGCGGGAGGAGGGGGCAGTTCTTC; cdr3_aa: CAWSVVRTSGRRGQFF
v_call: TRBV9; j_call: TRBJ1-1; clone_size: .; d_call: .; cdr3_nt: TGTGCCAGCAGCGCGGGTGGAGACGAGGCCACTGAAGCTTTCTTT; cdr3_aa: CASSAGGDEATEAFF
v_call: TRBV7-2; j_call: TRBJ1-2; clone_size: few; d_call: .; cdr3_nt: TGTGCCAGCAGCTACCTTACCGCCTCTAACTATGGCTACACCTTC; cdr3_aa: CASSYLTASNYGYTF
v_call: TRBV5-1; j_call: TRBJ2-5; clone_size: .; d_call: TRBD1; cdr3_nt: TGCGCCAGCAGCTTGGGGGGACAGGGGCGAGAGACCCAGTACTTC; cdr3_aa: CASSLGGQGRETQYF
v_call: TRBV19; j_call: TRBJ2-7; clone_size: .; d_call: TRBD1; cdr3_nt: TGTGCCAGTAGCCTATCCGACAGGGAATCCTACGAGCAGTACTTC; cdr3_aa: CASSLSDRESYEQYF
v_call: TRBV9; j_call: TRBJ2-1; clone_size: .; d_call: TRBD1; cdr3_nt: TGTGCCAGCAGCGGGGACAGGGAGGCCTACAATGAGCAGTTCTTC; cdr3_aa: CASSGDREAYNEQFF
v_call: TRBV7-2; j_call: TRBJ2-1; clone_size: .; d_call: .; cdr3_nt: TGTGCCAGCAGCTTCGAACGGGGGCGCGACAATGAGCAGTTCTTC; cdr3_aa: CASSFERGRDNEQFF
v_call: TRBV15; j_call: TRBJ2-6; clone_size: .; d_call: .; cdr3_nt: TGTGCCACCAGCAGACCGACAGGCCCGGGGTCCTCTGGGGCCAACGTCCTGACTTTC; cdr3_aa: CATSRPTGPGSSGANVLTF
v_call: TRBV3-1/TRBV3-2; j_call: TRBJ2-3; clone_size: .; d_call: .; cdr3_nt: TGTGCCAGCACCCAATGGGGCACAGATACGCAGTATTTT; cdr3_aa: CASTQWGTDTQYF
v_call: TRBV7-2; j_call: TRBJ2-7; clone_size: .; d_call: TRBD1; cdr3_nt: TGTGCCAGCAGCTTAGGTGCAGGGGGTAGCTCCTACGAGCAGTACTTC; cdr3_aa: CASSLGAGGSSYEQYF
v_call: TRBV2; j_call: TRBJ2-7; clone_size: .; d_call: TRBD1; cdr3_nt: TGTGCCAGCCGGCTTCCGGGACAGGGAATGCAGTACTTC; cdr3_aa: CASRLPGQGMQYF
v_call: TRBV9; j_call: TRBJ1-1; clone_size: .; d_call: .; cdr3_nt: TGTGCCAGCAGCGTAACGAATTATGGGACTGAAGCTTTCTTT; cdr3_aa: CASSVTNYGTEAFF
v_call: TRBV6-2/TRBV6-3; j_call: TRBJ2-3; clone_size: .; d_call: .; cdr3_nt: TGTGCCAGCAGTTACTTAGGACAGTTCACAGATACGCAGTATTTT; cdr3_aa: CASSYLGQFTDTQYF
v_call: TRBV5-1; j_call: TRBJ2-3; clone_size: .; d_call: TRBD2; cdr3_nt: TGCGCCAGCACCCTTCCTAGCGGGGGCACAGATACGCAGTATTTT; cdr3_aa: CASTLPSGGTDTQYF
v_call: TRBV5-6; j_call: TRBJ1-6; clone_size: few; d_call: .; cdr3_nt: TGTGCCAGCAGCTTGGGAGCTGGGTCAAATTCACCCCTCCACTTT; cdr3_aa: CASSLGAGSNSPLHF
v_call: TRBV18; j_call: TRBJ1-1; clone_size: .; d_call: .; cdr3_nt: TGTGCCAGCTCACCAAACAGCGTTGTCGCCGGTCACACTGAAGCTTTCTTT; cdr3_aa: CASSPNSVVAGHTEAFF
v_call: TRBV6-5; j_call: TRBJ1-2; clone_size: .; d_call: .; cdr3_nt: TGTGCCAGCAGGGCAGACGTCTATGGCTACACCTTC; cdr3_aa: CASRADVYGYTF
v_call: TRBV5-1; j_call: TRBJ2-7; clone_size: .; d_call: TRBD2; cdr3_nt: TGCGCCAGCAGGTTAAGCGGGAGCCCCTACGAGCAGTACTTC; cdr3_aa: CASRLSGSPYEQYF
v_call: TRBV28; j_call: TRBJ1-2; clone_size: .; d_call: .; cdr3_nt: TGTGCCAGCAGTTCTTGGACCAGAGCAAGACCGAACTATGGCTACACCTTC; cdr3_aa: CASSSWTRARPNYGYTF
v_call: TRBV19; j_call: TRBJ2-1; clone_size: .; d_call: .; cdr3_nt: TGTGCCAGTAGTATCAAGGACAGTAACAATGAGCAGTTCTTC; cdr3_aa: CASSIKDSNNEQFF
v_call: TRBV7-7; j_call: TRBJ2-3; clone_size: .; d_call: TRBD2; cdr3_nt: TGTGCTAGCAGCTTAGGAGCGGGGCCTAGCACAGATACGCAGTATTTT; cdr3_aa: CASSLGAGPSTDTQYF
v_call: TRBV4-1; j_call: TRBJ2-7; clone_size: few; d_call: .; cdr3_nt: TGCGCCAGCAGCCAACCATCGGCAGGAGGGGCCTACGAGCAGTACTTC; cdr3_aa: CASSQPSAGGAYEQYF
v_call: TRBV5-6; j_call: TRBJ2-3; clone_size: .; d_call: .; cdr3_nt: TGTGCCAGCAGCTTGGTCGGCCATAACACAGATACGCAGTATTTT; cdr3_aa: CASSLVGHNTDTQYF
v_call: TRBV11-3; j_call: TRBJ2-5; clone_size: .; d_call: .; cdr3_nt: TGTGCCAGCAGCTTAGGTGGCGGGGTTCAAGAGACCCAGTACTTC; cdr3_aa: CASSLGGGVQETQYF
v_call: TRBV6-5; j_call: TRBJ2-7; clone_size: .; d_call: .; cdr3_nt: TGTGCCAGCAGTTACTCCCCGGGCCCTTACGTTGGGCAGTACTTC; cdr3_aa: CASSYSPGPYVGQYF
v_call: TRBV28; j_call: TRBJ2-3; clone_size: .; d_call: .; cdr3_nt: TGTGCCAGCAGCCGGTCAGATACGCAGTATTTT; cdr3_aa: CASSRSDTQYF
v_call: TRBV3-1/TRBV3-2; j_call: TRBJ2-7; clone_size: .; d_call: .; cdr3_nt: TGTGCCAGCAGTACCCCCTCCTCCTACGAGCAGTACTTC; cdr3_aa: CASSTPSSYEQYF
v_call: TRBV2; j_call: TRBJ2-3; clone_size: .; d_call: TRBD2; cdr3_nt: TGTGCCAGCAGTGAAGTAAGCGGGGGGGGCACAGATACGCAGTATTTT; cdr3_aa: CASSEVSGGGTDTQYF
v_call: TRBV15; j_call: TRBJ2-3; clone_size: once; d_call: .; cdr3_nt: TGTGCCACTAAACGACTCGTCACAGATACGCAGTATTTT; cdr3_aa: CATKRLVTDTQYF
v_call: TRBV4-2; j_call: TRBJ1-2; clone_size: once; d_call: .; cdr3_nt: TGTGCCAGCAGCCAAGATACGCCCAATTATGGCTACACCTTC; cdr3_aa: CASSQDTPNYGYTF
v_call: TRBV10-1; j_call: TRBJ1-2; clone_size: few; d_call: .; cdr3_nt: TGCGCCAGCAGTAGCGGGGATTTAGGCTACACCTTC; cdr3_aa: CASSSGDLGYTF
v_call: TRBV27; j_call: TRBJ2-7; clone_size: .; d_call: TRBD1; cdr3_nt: TGTGCCAGCAGGGGCATGGGACAGGGGTACCACGAGCAGTACTTC; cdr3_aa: CASRGMGQGYHEQYF
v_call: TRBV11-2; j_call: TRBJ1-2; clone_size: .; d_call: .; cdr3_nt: TGTGCCAGCAGCCCTGAGGGGTATGGCTACACCTTC; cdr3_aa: CASSPEGYGYTF
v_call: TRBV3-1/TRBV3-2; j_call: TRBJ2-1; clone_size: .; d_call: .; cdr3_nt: TGTGCCAGCACCAGTGTCACCTACAATGAGCAGTTCTTC; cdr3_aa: CASTSVTYNEQFF